The table lists the clone carrying this T cell receptor beta chain with a count of one. Its antigen is not identified. The record originates from a study of PD-L1 blockade in urothelial cancer. Turning to the study itself: Study patients had been treated with 0 to 3 previous chemotherapy regimens. Findings and limits, study-wide: Tumor-associated blood clones were expanded more by durable-benefit patients at 3 weeks.

Documented time point: pretreatment peripheral blood. Diagnoses among patients were locally advanced or metastatic urothelial carcinoma. The germline gives CDR1 MNHNS, CDR2 SASEGT. CDR3 length: 14 residues. V was pared by 2 bases and J by 2 bases, with 7 bases between. PCRs each included synthetic TCR analog templates spiked in. Here immunoSEQ multiplex PCR was the method, and the copy in TCRdb shows in-frame clones only, minus some. The sample includes about 30,000 clones, roughly 84% of them seen just once. The chain combines TRBV6-1 with TRBJ1-3; D is ambiguous. Sequenced material: PBMCs, taken around atezolizumab (anti-PD-L1) treatment. This TCR was sampled from a man between 60 and 75 years old with urothelial cancer. The CDR3 region has the DNA TGTGCCAGCAGTGAACAGAAAGCTGGAAACACCATATATTTT. This translates into CASSEQKAGNTIYF.